This T cell receptor beta chain was retrieved from a study of blood T cells in healthy people across ages. V lost 3 bases, J lost 7 bases, and 9 bases lay in between. Germline V gene sequence: CDR1 WSHSY, CDR2 SAAADI. The CDR3 runs 12 residues. A second roughly 6 to 12 cycle PCR used barcoded and J-beta primers. From the 5' RACE reads, TCRdb called clonotypes with MiXCR, one entry per CDR3 protein. The sample lists around 800,000 distinct CDR3 sequences, under 45% seen once, with roughly 18% in the top ten. Sequencing used blood. The V call is TRBV10-2, the J call TRBJ2-5; no reliable D call. The clonotype comes from a man aged 55-75 years in good health. For the CDR3, the DNA is TGCGCCAGCAGTGAAACCGAGATGACCCAGTACTTC. Translating gives CASSETEMTQYF.